This T cell receptor beta chain was identified in a study of control samples from healthy donors and cancer patients. The CDR3 has 16 amino acids. The V and J ends lost 5 bases and 8 bases respectively, with 24 bases between them. From germline, CDR1 is MDHEN and CDR2 SYDVKM. Method: immunoSEQ multiplex PCR; TCRdb's copy keeps in-frame clones and lacks some. The sample consists of around 150,000 clones, about 90% of them appearing once. V usage is TRBV28 and J usage is TRBJ1-2; tentatively, D is TRBD1 (6 bases). What was sequenced was blood. This receptor was obtained from a man in his late teens or twenties in good health. CDR3 amino acids: CASSPKFGAGAEGYTF. The CDR3 region has the DNA TGTGCCAGCAGTCCCAAATTTGGGGCAGGGGCGGAAGGCTACACCTTC.